This entry lists 29 T cell receptor beta chains sequenced from one sample in a study of cytomegalovirus exposure and HLA in healthy donors. 60 Vbeta and 13 Jbeta primers were used in PCR. Assay: immunoSEQ multiplex PCR; the TCRdb copy retains only in-frame clones and omits some. This listing includes roughly 34,000 clones. The specimen was PBMCs. The receptors here all came from a woman between 35 and 50 years old in good health and CMV-seropositive.

J is TRBJ1-3 and V is TRBV7-9, with no clear D. The germline gives CDR1 SEHNR, CDR2 FQNEAQ (reference sequence). Trimming pared 2 bases from V and 4 bases from J, leaving 9 bases between. The CDR3 has 14 residues. CDR3 DNA: TGTGCCAGCAGCTTAATACAGTGGGGAAACACCATATATTTT. Protein product: CASSLIQWGNTIYF.

Worth noting for this clone: One end of the junction does not line up with germline, which may come from a read error. The chain links TRBV6-5 to TRBJ1-1; 7 bases align to TRBD1. CDR3 length equals 15 residues. Germline assignment: CDR1 MNHEY and CDR2 SVGAGI. The CDR3 protein is CASRAPGGRGAEDFF. In DNA, the CDR3 is TGTGCCAGCAGAGCGCCAGGGGGGAGAGGGGCTGAAGATTTCTTT.

This chain links TRBV6-4 with TRBJ2-1; 13 bases are a match to TRBD2. The CDR3 is 15 residues long. Trimming removed 4 bases from V and 6 bases from J; junction bases left unmatched: 3. The germline gives CDR1 MRHNA, CDR2 SNTAGT. In DNA, the CDR3 is TGTGCCAGCAGTGCGGGACTAGCGGGATTCAATGAGCAGTTCTTC. Amino acids: CASSAGLAGFNEQFF.

The chain has TRBV29-1 and TRBJ2-1; D is undetermined. The CDR3 is 10 amino acids. V was clipped by 6 bases and J by 5 bases, with 5 bases between them. Per the germline V gene, CDR1 is SQVTM and CDR2 is ANQGSEA. CDR3 DNA: TGCAGCGTGACTGACAATGAGCAGTTCTTC. Protein product: CSVTDNEQFF.

The chain is built from TRBV30 and TRBJ1-4; 7 bases line up with TRBD1. Germline assignment: CDR1 GTSNPN and CDR2 SVGIG (reference sequence). CDR3 length: 15 amino acids. Unmatched junction bases numbered 9, after V lost 4 bases and J lost 4 bases. The CDR3 here is CAWTSGQASNEKLFF. CDR3 DNA: TGTGCCTGGACCTCAGGACAGGCCAGTAATGAAAAACTGTTTTTT. The full variable domain, completed using reference TRBV30 and TRBJ1-4, is SQTIHQWPATLVQPVGSPLSLECTVEGTSNPNLYWYRQAAGRGLQLLFYSVGIGQISSEVPQNLSASRPQDRQFILSSKKLLLSDSGFYLCAWTSGQASNEKLFFGSGTQLSVL.

The chain carries TRBV7-9 and TRBJ2-2; D may be TRBD1 (6 bases). This CDR3 has 15 residues. The V end was cut by 5 bases, the J end by 3 bases, with 13 bases between. Germline CDR1 SEHNR, CDR2 FQNEAQ (reference sequence). The CDR3 loop is CASSQQGPDTGELFF. CDR3 nucleotides: TGTGCCAGCAGCCAACAGGGTCCGGACACCGGGGAGCTGTTTTTT. Based on the CDR3 plus reference TRBV7-9 and TRBJ2-2, the full variable domain is DTGVSQNPRHKITKRGQNVTFRCDPISEHNRLYWYRQTLGQGPEFLTYFQNEAQLEKSRLLSDRFSAERPKGSFSTLEIQRTEQGDSAMYLCASSQQGPDTGELFFGEGSRLTVL.

This sequence joins TRBV7-8 and TRBJ2-7; 7 bases align to TRBD2. Germline CDR1 reads SGHVS; CDR2 reads FQNEAQ. CDR3 size: 18 residues. With V trimmed by 0 bases and J by 0 bases, 11 bases remained unmatched. The CDR3 loop reads CASSLALVLAESSYEQYF. CDR3 DNA sequence: TGTGCCAGCAGCTTAGCTTTGGTGCTAGCGGAAAGCTCCTACGAGCAGTACTTC.

The chain uses TRBV7-9 and TRBJ2-7; possible D gene TRBD1, 6 bases. CDR3 length equals 18 residues. Trimming stripped 5 bases from V and 0 bases from J, with 23 bases between. Germline V lookup: CDR1 SEHNR, CDR2 FQNEAQ (reference sequence). The CDR3 DNA follows: TGTGCCAGCAGCCCGTCTTCGTATCAGGGGCCAAGCTCCTACGAGCAGTACTTC. Amino acids: CASSPSSYQGPSSYEQYF.

J is TRBJ1-5 and V is TRBV19; 7 bases are a match to TRBD1. Trimming cost V 6 bases and J 5 bases; bases outside gene matches: 4. This CDR3 has 13 amino acids. The germline V gene has CDR1 LNHDA and CDR2 SQIVND (reference sequence). The CDR3 sequence is CASRDRSHQPQHF. The CDR3 DNA follows: TGTGCCAGTAGGGACAGGTCCCATCAGCCCCAGCATTTT.

This chain connects TRBV19 to TRBJ2-7, with 7 bases fitting TRBD1. This CDR3 is 15 amino acids long. Germline assignment: CDR1 LNHDA and CDR2 SQIVND (reference sequence). The trim removed 3 bases at V and 3 bases at J, leaving 8 bases unmatched. The CDR3 protein is CASSILSGGNYEQYF. The CDR3 DNA reads as TGTGCCAGTAGTATTCTCTCAGGGGGTAACTACGAGCAGTACTTC.

The chain combines TRBV29-1 with TRBJ1-1, with a tentative D call TRBD1 (6 bases). V shed 7 bases and J shed 4 bases, with 19 bases lying between them. The CDR3 is made up of 14 amino acids. CDR1 is SQVTM, CDR2 ANQGSEA, per germline. The CDR3 nucleotides read TGCAGCGCCACGCCAGGCCAGGGGATCACTGAAGCTTTCTTT. As protein: CSATPGQGITEAFF.

The chain has TRBV11-2 and TRBJ2-7, with D possibly being TRBD2 (5 bases). Germline-derived CDR1 and CDR2 are SGHAT and FQNNGV. Trimming stripped 4 bases from V and 2 bases from J, with 18 bases between. The CDR3 has 16 amino acids. CDR3 sequence: CASSSLQWTATYEQYF. CDR3 bases: TGTGCCAGCAGCTCCCTGCAATGGACTGCCACCTACGAGCAGTACTTC. Drawing the rest from reference TRBV11-2 and TRBJ2-7, the complete variable domain is EAGVAQSPRYKIIEKRQSVAFWCNPISGHATLYWYQQILGQGPKLLIQFQNNGVVDDSQLPKDRFSAERLKGVDSTLKIQPAKLEDSAVYLCASSSLQWTATYEQYFGPGTRLTVT.

The genes are TRBV11-2 and TRBJ2-7, with D tentatively TRBD1 (6 bases). Deletions cut 6 bases from V and 2 bases from J, with 14 bases between. Per the germline V gene, CDR1 is SGHAT and CDR2 is FQNNGV. There are 14 residues in the CDR3. CDR3 sequence reads: CASRTGTSTYEQYF. DNA of the CDR3: TGTGCCAGCAGAACCGGGACATCAACCTACGAGCAGTACTTC.

The chain couples TRBV19 to TRBJ2-5; 10 nucleotides align to TRBD1. The CDR3 is made up of 14 amino acids. V was clipped by 4 bases and J by 5 bases; unmatched bases: 4. Germline CDR1 is LNHDA and CDR2 is SQIVND (reference sequence). CDR3 sequence (DNA): TGTGCCAGTAGTACGGGACAGGGGACGGAGACCCAGTACTTC. Protein sequence: CASSTGQGTETQYF. The full variable domain, rest sourced from reference TRBV19 and TRBJ2-5, is DGGITQSPKYLFRKEGQNVTLSCEQNLNHDAMYWYRQDPGQGLRLIYYSQIVNDFQKGDIAEGYSVSREKKESFPLTVTSAQKNPTAFYLCASSTGQGTETQYFGPGTRLLVL.

As for this clone: One end of the junction does not line up with germline, which may come from a read error. This chain uses TRBV9 with TRBJ2-5, with 12 bases lining up with TRBD2. CDR3 size: 15 residues. Germline values: CDR1 SGDLS, CDR2 YYNGEE. CDR3 DNA: TGTGCCAGCAGCCGCGGGCCTAGCGGGAGGGAGAACCAGTACTTC. Its protein is CASSRGPSGRENQYF.

The rearrangement links TRBV29-1 to TRBJ1-1; 10 positions agree with TRBD1. The V segment lost 3 bases and the J segment 4 bases; nucleotides outside the gene matches: 5. CDR1 SQVTM and CDR2 ANQGSEA come from the germline V gene. The CDR3 has 14 residues. The CDR3 DNA reads TGCAGCGTTGAGGAGACAGGGGGCCGCACTGAAGCTTTCTTT. It encodes CSVEETGGRTEAFF.

This chain links TRBV7-9 with TRBJ1-4; tentatively, D is TRBD1 (6 bases). CDR3 length: 17 residues. Germline CDR1 SEHNR, CDR2 FQNEAQ (reference sequence). Deletions cut 5 bases from V and 4 bases from J, with 20 bases between. Written as DNA, the CDR3 is TGTGCCAGCAGCCACCTCCCCCAGGGGCCTGGTAATGAAAAACTGTTTTTT. It translates to CASSHLPQGPGNEKLFF.

The V gene is TRBV29-1, the J gene TRBJ2-7; 7 positions agree with TRBD1. The trim removed 0 bases at V and 2 bases at J, leaving 7 bases unmatched. This CDR3 is built from 15 residues. CDR1 and CDR2 (germline): SQVTM, ANQGSEA. The CDR3 protein is CSVEEGDRAAYEQYF. The CDR3 nucleotides are TGCAGCGTTGAAGAAGGTGACAGGGCCGCCTACGAGCAGTACTTC.

The V gene is TRBV28, the J gene TRBJ2-5, with D possibly matching TRBD1 (5 bases). From germline, CDR1 is MDHEN and CDR2 SYDVKM. Trimming took 7 bases from V and 1 from J, leaving 16 bases between them. This CDR3 is built from 15 residues. CDR3 protein: CASTPWAQGQETQYF. CDR3 bases: TGTGCCAGCACCCCGTGGGCCCAGGGCCAAGAGACCCAGTACTTC. The full variable domain, with the rest looked up from reference TRBV28 and TRBJ2-5, is DVKVTQSSRYLVKRTGEKVFLECVQDMDHENMFWYRQDPGLGLRLIYFSYDVKMKEKGDIPEGYSVSREKKERFSLILESASTNQTSMYLCASTPWAQGQETQYFGPGTRLLVL.

V and J are TRBV10-3 and TRBJ1-1; D call uncertain. Trimming took off 4 bases at V and 1 base at J, with 10 bases between the two ends. The CDR3 is made up of 14 amino acids. Germline lookup yields CDR1 ENHRY and CDR2 SYGVKD. This chain's CDR3 is CAISALRWNTEAFF. The DNA of the CDR3 is TGTGCCATCAGTGCTCTGCGCTGGAACACTGAAGCTTTCTTT.

Remarks on this clone: At the DNA level, this CDR3 is encoded by other sequences in the same sample as well. V is TRBV6-5 and J is TRBJ2-1; maybe TRBD2 (5 bases). Per germline, CDR1 MNHEY and CDR2 SVGAGI. V dropped 2 bases and J dropped 0 bases, with 8 bases sitting between them. The CDR3 covers 15 residues. CDR3 amino acids: CASSYSGSSYNEQFF. CDR3 in DNA: TGTGCCAGCAGTTACAGCGGCAGCTCCTACAATGAGCAGTTCTTC.

CDR3 bases: TGTGCCAGCAGTGTTCTGGGGACAGGCGCCTACGAGCAGTACTTC. It specifies CASSVLGTGAYEQYF. The chain carries TRBV2 and TRBJ2-7, with 8 bases aligning to TRBD1. J lost 2 bases, V lost 4 bases, and 7 bases had no gene match. The CDR3 is 15 residues long. Germline V gene data show CDR1 as SNHLY and CDR2 as FYNNEI.

The chain combines TRBV27 with TRBJ2-1; tentatively, D is TRBD1 (6 bases). The CDR3 sequence is 13 residues long. Germline lookup yields CDR1 MNHEY and CDR2 SMNVEV (reference sequence). Trimming left V 3 bases short and J 10 bases short, with 13 bases between. CDR3 nucleotides: TGTGCCAGCAGTTTTGGACAGCATATGGAGCAGTTCTTC. As protein: CASSFGQHMEQFF.

The chain uses TRBV7-9 and TRBJ1-2; D not resolved. The CDR3 is made up of 12 amino acids. Germline assignment: CDR1 SEHNR and CDR2 FQNEAQ (reference sequence). The V gene lost 8 bases and the J gene lost 3 bases, with 10 bases spanning the gap. CDR3 in amino acids: CASPAADYGYTF. The CDR3 nucleotides read TGTGCCAGCCCGGCAGCGGACTATGGCTACACCTTC.

The rearrangement uses TRBV5-1 and TRBJ2-7; the D gene is possibly TRBD1 (5 bases). CDR1 and CDR2 from the germline V gene are SGHRS and YFSETQ. The germline V and J ends were trimmed by 0 bases and 3 bases, with 10 bases remaining between them. The CDR3 sequence is 14 residues long. The chain's CDR3 is CASSLDPGNYEQYF. CDR3 DNA sequence: TGCGCCAGCAGCTTGGACCCAGGGAACTACGAGCAGTACTTC.

CDR3 bases: TGCGCCAGCAGCCTAGCCGGTTTGGCCGGGGAGCTGTTTTTT. Translation gives CASSLAGLAGELFF. This chain connects TRBV4-1 to TRBJ2-2; D is undetermined. This CDR3 is 14 amino acids long. V was cut by 4 bases and J by 6 bases, with 12 bases left in between. CDR1 is MGHRA and CDR2 is YSYEKL in the germline V gene.

The chain links TRBV30 to TRBJ2-5, with 14 nucleotides matching TRBD2. Per the germline V gene, CDR1 is GTSNPN and CDR2 is SVGIG (reference sequence). This CDR3 spans 15 amino acids. V gave up 2 bases and J gave up 6 bases; unmatched junction bases: 5. The DNA for the CDR3 is TGTGCCTGGAGTACCAGGACTAGCGGGAGGAAGACCCAGTACTTC. It encodes CAWSTRTSGRKTQYF.

The V and J genes are TRBV5-6 and TRBJ2-7; TRBD1 matches at 12 bases. The CDR3 sequence is 19 residues long. V lost 7 bases, J lost 5 bases, and 22 bases stayed unmatched. Germline V gene lookup returns CDR1 SGHDT and CDR2 YYEEEE. This CDR3 is CASGRTPGDRGLHGNEQYF. The CDR3 nucleotides read TGTGCCAGCGGAAGAACCCCGGGGGACAGGGGGCTTCATGGCAACGAGCAGTACTTC.

The chain employs TRBV27 and TRBJ2-3; TRBD1 matches at 8 bases. V gave up 5 bases and J gave up 3 bases; unmatched junction bases: 10. Germline CDR1 MNHEY, CDR2 SMNVEV (reference sequence). This CDR3 comprises 16 residues. CDR3 sequence reads: CASSIRTGRGTDTQYF. The CDR3, as DNA: TGTGCCAGCAGTATAAGGACAGGGCGGGGAACAGATACGCAGTATTTT.